This T cell receptor (beta chain) was documented in a study of graft-versus-host responses after intestinal transplantation. Turning to the study itself: Each transplant was multivisceral, liver-intestinal, or isolated intestinal. Induction with anti-thymocyte globulin, then tacrolimus and steroids for around three years, was given to all recipients.

A remark on this clone: Its antigen is unknown.

Findings of the study overall: Within the allografts of patients who had graft-donor T cell macrochimerism, graft-versus-host to host-versus-graft clonal ratios were high. Ileal or blood samples showed some GvH clones first, and such clones were also found in recipient marrow.

The data were produced by immunoSEQ multiplex PCR, yet TCRdb's version contains in-frame clones alone and is incomplete. The sample contains 57,000 or so clones, around nine tenths of which appear only once. In germline, CDR1 is MNHEY, CDR2 SMNVEV (reference sequence). V lost 4 bases and J lost 0, with 18 bases in between. The CDR3 runs to 17 residues. The chain employs TRBV27 and TRBJ1-1, with D possibly matching TRBD1 (5 bases). Specimen: PBMCs, collected less than 130 days after intestinal transplantation. The clonotype comes from a human patient who received an intestinal transplant, so some T cells may come from the graft donor. The CDR3 DNA reads TGTGCCAGCAGTTCCTCGGGGGGAGAAAGGATGAACACTGAAGCTTTCTTT. Translation gives CASSSSGGERMNTEAFF.